The entry below gives a single T cell receptor beta chain sequence along with its context. Its antigen remains unknown. This entry comes from a study of OX40 agonist ivuxolimab in advanced cancers. Overall study: Dose-escalation patients' cancers were hepatocellular carcinoma, melanoma, renal cell or head and neck cancer.

Patients with a history of autoimmune disease or on systemic immunosuppression were excluded. Samples were taken at baseline and on day 1 of cycles 4 and 7. Study conclusions and caveats: The antigen specificity of the peripheral T cells (those that were expanded) was not determined.

Sequencing used immunoSEQ multiplex PCR; TCRdb keeps in-frame clones, though not all of them. The sample lists about 85,000 clones; about 86% were seen once. The length of the CDR3 is 13 residues. The ends were cut back, 7 bases at V and 3 bases at J, with 13 bases in the middle. Germline CDR1 and CDR2: WSHSY and SAAADI. The V call is TRBV10-2, the J call TRBJ2-7; the D gene is possibly TRBD2 (6 bases). The specimen was CD4+ or CD8+ T cells sorted from blood, collected in a trial of the OX40 agonist ivuxolimab. This TCR came from an adult with an advanced solid tumor such as melanoma, head and neck, liver or kidney cancer. The CDR3 loop reads CASTVGTGYEQYF. DNA of the CDR3: TGCGCCAGCACTGTAGGGACTGGCTACGAGCAGTACTTC.